A selection of T cell receptor beta chains follows, all from one sample in a study of human T cells and chemical hapten exposure. TCRdb called the RACE reads again in MiXCR, with one record for every CDR3 protein. The data contain 74,000 or so distinct CDR3 sequences, about 9.3% of them singletons. This sample comprised whole blood, obtained in connection with sensitization to the hapten diphenylcyclopropenone (DPC). The receptors here all came from a woman in her 50s with alopecia areata. Some clones in this sample may be carry-over from other donors' samples. Each CDR3 is given with its conserved first and last residue. D genes are given only for firm matches. Size tells how often a clone was seen (once, few, many) or the class of an expanded clone, and some rows leave it out.

>few|.|TRBV28|TRBJ2-7
TGTGCCAGCACTGATAGTAAAGACGAGCAGTACTTC
CASTDSKDEQYF
>many|.|TRBV3-1|TRBJ1-3
TGTGCCAGCAGCCTTGTTGACACCAGAAACACCATATATTTT
CASSLVDTRNTIYF
>few|.|TRBV3-1|TRBJ2-7
TGTGCCAGCAGCCATCGACTGTCCTCCTACGAGCAGTACTTC
CASSHRLSSYEQYF
>.|TRBD2|TRBV10-3|TRBJ2-1
TGTGCCATCAGTGAGATAGCGGGAATCTACAATGAGCAGTTCTTC
CAISEIAGIYNEQFF
>.|.|TRBV7-6|TRBJ2-3
TGTGCCAGCAGCTTGGACATAACGACAGATACGCAGTATTTT
CASSLDITTDTQYF
>many|TRBD2|TRBV12-3/TRBV12-4|TRBJ2-3
TGTGCCAGCAGTTCCGGACTAGCGGGAGTAGTAGATACGCAGTATTTT
CASSSGLAGVVDTQYF
>many|TRBD1|TRBV11-2|TRBJ1-5
TGTGCCAGCAGCCCACGGACAGGGGGCCTCGGTCAGCCCCAGCATTTT
CASSPRTGGLGQPQHF
>many|.|TRBV3-1|TRBJ1-5
TGTGCCAGCAGCCAAGGGGGCAGGGACCAGCCCCAGCATTTT
CASSQGGRDQPQHF
>few|.|TRBV20-1|TRBJ1-1
TGCAGTGCTAGGCCCCGGATGTTGACCCCTGAAGCTTTCTTT
CSARPRMLTPEAFF
>.|.|TRBV29-1|TRBJ2-2
TGCGGCGCTTACCGGGACCTACGAACCGGGGAGCTGTTTTTT
CGAYRDLRTGELFF
>few|TRBD1|TRBV4-3|TRBJ2-5
TGCGCCAGCAGCCAGGAAATGACAGGGGCAGAGACCCAGTACTTC
CASSQEMTGAETQYF
>few|TRBD1|TRBV27|TRBJ2-5
TGTGCCAGCACCACACAGGGGCGTGAGACCCAGTACTTC
CASTTQGRETQYF
>many|TRBD1|TRBV4-2|TRBJ2-1
TGTGCCAGCAGCCTTCGACAGGGGGGAGACAATGAGCAGTTCTTC
CASSLRQGGDNEQFF